The TCR beta chain under discussion was sequenced for a study of CD8+ T cells in alopecia areata. RNA extraction was followed by reverse transcription into cDNA, which acted as the sequencing template. Libraries were prepared by immunoSEQ multiplex PCR; TCRdb keeps only in-frame clonotypes and omits some of them. The sample includes about 150,000 clones, around 60% of them seen just once. The TCR was taken from a human donor with alopecia areata. The source was CD4+ T cells sorted from blood, collected at week 0.

CDR3 in DNA: TGTGCCAGCAGCTTAAGGAGGGGCGACAGCAATCAGCCCCAGCATTTT. It codes for CASSLRRGDSNQPQHF. This chain connects TRBV7-2 to TRBJ1-5; possibly TRBD1 for D (5 bases). The germline CDR1 and CDR2 sequences are SGHTA and FQGNSA. V dropped 2 bases and J dropped 1 base, with 12 bases sitting between them. The CDR3 covers 16 residues.